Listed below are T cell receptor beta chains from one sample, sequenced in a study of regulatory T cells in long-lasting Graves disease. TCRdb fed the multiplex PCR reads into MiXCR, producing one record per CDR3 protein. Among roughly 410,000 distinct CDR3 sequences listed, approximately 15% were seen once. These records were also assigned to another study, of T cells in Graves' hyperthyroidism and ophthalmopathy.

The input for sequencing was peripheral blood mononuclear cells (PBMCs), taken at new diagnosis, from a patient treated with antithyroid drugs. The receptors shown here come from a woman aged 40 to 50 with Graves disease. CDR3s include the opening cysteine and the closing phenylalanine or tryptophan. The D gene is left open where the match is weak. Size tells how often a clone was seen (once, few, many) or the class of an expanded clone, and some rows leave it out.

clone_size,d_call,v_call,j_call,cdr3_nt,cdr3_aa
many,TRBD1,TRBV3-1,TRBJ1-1,TGTGCCAGCAGCAGCCGGGACAGGAACACTGAAGCTTTCTTT,CASSSRDRNTEAFF
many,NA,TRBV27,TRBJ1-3,TGTGCCAGCAGCCCCCCCAAATACTCTGGAAACACCATATATTTT,CASSPPKYSGNTIYF
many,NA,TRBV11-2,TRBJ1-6,TGTGCCAGCAGCTTAGAGACAGGAGGGAATTCACCCCTCCACTTT,CASSLETGGNSPLHF
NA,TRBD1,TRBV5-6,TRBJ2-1,TGTGCCAGCAGCTTGAGTCAGGGACAGTTCCATGAGCAGTTCTTC,CASSLSQGQFHEQFF
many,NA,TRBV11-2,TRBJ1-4,TGTGCCAGCAGCCCCTTTATATGGACTAATGAAAAACTGTTTTTT,CASSPFIWTNEKLFF
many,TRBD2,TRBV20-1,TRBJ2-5,TGCAGTGCCCCCTCCCTTGATAGCGGGATTCAAGAGACCCAGTACTTC,CSAPSLDSGIQETQYF
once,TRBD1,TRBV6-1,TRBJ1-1,TGTGCCAGCAGGCCGGGACAGCTGGGGAACACTGAAGCTTTCTTT,CASRPGQLGNTEAFF
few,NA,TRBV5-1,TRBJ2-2,TGCGCCAGCGGTCCTACAGGGCTAGCAGGGACCGGGGAGCTGTTTTTT,CASGPTGLAGTGELFF
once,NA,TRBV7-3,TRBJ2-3,TGTGCCAGCAGCCCCACCGGGACGGGAGATACGCAGTATTTT,CASSPTGTGDTQYF
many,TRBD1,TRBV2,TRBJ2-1,TGTGCCCAAATAAGGGACAGGGGAGGGGAGCAGTTCTTC,CAQIRDRGGEQFF
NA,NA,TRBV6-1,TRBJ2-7,TGTGCCACCCGACCAACTCCATACGGGCAGTACTTC,CATRPTPYGQYF
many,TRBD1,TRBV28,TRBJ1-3,TGTGCCAGCAGTTCCTCGGGGACAGGGGCAATTGGAAACACCATATATTTT,CASSSSGTGAIGNTIYF
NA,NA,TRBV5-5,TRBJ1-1,TGTGCCAGCAGCTTGGTGCCGCCGACGAGCACTGAAGCTTTCTTT,CASSLVPPTSTEAFF
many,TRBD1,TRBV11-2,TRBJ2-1,TGTGCCAGCAGCTTAGTCGGGGGACAGGCCCTACTTTACAATGAGCAGTTCTTC,CASSLVGGQALLYNEQFF
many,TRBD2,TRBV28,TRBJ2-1,TGTGCCAGCAGTTTTCAGGCGGGAGGATCCTACAATGAGCAGTTCTTC,CASSFQAGGSYNEQFF
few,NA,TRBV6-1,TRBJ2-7,TGTGCCAGCAGTGGGTACAGGGAAGGCTACGAGCAGTACTTC,CASSGYREGYEQYF
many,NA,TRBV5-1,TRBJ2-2,TGCGCCAGCAGCTTGGAAGGGTCACAGCGGGCTTTCACCGGGGAGCTGTTTTTT,CASSLEGSQRAFTGELFF
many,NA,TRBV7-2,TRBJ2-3,TGTGCCAGCAGCTCGGGCAGGCGGAATACGCAGTATTTT,CASSSGRRNTQYF
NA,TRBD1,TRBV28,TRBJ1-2,TGTGCCAGCAGTCCTCCCGGACAGGGGTGGGGCTACACCTTC,CASSPPGQGWGYTF
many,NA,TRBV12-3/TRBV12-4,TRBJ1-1,TGTGCCAGCAGCCGCATAAACAGAGGAACTGAAGCTTTCTTT,CASSRINRGTEAFF
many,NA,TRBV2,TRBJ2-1,TGTGCCAGCAGCGCCGGGGCCACCATTATCTACAATGAGCAGTTCTTC,CASSAGATIIYNEQFF
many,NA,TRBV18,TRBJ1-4,TGTGCCAGCTCACCAGACCTTAATGAAAAACTGTTTTTT,CASSPDLNEKLFF
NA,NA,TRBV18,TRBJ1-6,TGTGCCAGCTCAACGAGACAGACATCTAAACTGTCACCCCTCCACTTT,CASSTRQTSKLSPLHF
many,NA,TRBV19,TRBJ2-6,TGTGCCACCGGTAGGGGGGCCAACGTCCTGACTTTC,CATGRGANVLTF
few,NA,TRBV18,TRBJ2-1,TGTGCCAGCTCACCTTCCAGGGTTTGGACCGACAATGAGCAGTTCTTC,CASSPSRVWTDNEQFF
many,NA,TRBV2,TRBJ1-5,TGTGCCAGCCGCCCGACTAGCAATCAGCCCCAGCATTTT,CASRPTSNQPQHF
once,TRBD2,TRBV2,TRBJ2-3,TGTGCCAGCAGTGAATTGGGCGGGAGGGCCGGAGATACGCAGTATTTT,CASSELGGRAGDTQYF
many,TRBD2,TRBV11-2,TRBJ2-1,TGTGCCAGCAGCTTGCTAGCGGGAGGGAATGAGCAGTTCTTC,CASSLLAGGNEQFF
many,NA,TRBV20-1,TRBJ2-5,TGCAGTGCTCTGAGGACCCCGCGAGAGACCCAGTACTTC,CSALRTPRETQYF
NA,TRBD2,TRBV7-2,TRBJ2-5,TGTGTCAGCAGCTTAGTGACCACTAGCGAGGCCCAAGAGACCCAGTACTTC,CVSSLVTTSEAQETQYF
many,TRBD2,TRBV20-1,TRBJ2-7,TGCAGTGCTAGAGACCCCGGGGGTAGCGGGAGTCCCTACGAGCAGTACTTC,CSARDPGGSGSPYEQYF
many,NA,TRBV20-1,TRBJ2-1,TGCAGGGCAGAGGGGAGTAATGAGCAGTTCTTC,CRAEGSNEQFF
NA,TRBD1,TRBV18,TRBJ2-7,TGTGCCAGCTCACCACCGGGGACAGGGACTGGCGAGCAGTACTTC,CASSPPGTGTGEQYF
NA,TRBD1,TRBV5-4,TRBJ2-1,TGTGCCAGCAGCTTGGGGGACAGTGAGCAGTTCTTC,CASSLGDSEQFF
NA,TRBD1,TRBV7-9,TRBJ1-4,TGTGCCAGCAGCCAAGCAACAGGGGCCGGCGTTGAAAAACTGTTTTTT,CASSQATGAGVEKLFF
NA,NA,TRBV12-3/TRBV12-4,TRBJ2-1,TGTGCCAGCAGCCTAACTCGGCAGTTCTTC,CASSLTRQFF
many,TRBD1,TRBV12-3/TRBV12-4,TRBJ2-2,TGTGCCAGCACTTCTGGACAGGGCGGTGGGGAGCTGTTTTTT,CASTSGQGGGELFF
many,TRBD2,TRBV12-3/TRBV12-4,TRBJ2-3,TGTGCCAGCAGTTTTGTGACGGGAGGAGCAGATACGCAGTATTTT,CASSFVTGGADTQYF
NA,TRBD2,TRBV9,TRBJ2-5,TGTGCCAGCAGCGCTTCCGGGACTAGCGGGAGAGAGACCCAGTACTTC,CASSASGTSGRETQYF
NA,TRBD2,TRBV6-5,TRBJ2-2,TGTGCCAGCAGTTACCCCGGGACTAGCAGCACCGGGGAGCTGGTTTTT,CASSYPGTSSTGELVF
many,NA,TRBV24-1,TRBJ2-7,TGTGCCACCAGTGTAGGGCGGGACTCCTACGAGCAGTACTTC,CATSVGRDSYEQYF
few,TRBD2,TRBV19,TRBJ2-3,TGTGCCAGTAGTATATGGGGGCTAGCGGGAGGGTTCCGCACAGATACGCAGTATTTT,CASSIWGLAGGFRTDTQYF
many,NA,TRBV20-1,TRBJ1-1,TGCAGTGCTAGAGCGGGTGGCAGGTCCACTGAAGCTTTCTTT,CSARAGGRSTEAFF
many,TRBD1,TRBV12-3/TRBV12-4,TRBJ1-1,TGTGCCAGCAGTCCACAGGGGGGACTCTCATCTGGGGCTTTCTTT,CASSPQGGLSSGAFF
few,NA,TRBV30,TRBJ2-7,TGTGCCTGGAGGCGGCTGGGGGGCTACGAGCAGTACTTC,CAWRRLGGYEQYF